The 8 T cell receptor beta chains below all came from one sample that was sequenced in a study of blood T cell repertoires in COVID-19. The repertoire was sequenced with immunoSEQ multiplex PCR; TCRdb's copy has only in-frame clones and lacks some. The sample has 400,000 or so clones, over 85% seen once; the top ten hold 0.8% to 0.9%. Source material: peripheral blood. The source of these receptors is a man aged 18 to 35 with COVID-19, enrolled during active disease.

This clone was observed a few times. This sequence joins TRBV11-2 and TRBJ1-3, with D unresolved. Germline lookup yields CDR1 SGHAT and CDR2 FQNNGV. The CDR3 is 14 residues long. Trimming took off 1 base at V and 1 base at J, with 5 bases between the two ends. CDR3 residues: CASSLGGSGNTIYF. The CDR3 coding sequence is TGTGCCAGCAGCTTAGGAGGGTCTGGAAACACCATATATTTT.

Written as DNA, the CDR3 is TGTGCCAGCTTACGGGAGTCGGGCGGGGAGCTGTTTTTT. Its translation: CASLRESGGELFF. The chain couples TRBV6-5 to TRBJ2-2, with D perhaps matching TRBD2 (6 bases). V lost 8 bases, J lost 7 bases, and 14 bases lay in between. This CDR3 has 13 amino acids. In germline, CDR1 is MNHEY, CDR2 SVGAGI.

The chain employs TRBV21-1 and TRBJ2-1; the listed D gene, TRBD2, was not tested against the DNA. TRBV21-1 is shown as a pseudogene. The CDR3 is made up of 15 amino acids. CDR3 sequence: CASSRLVWGGNEQFF. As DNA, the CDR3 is TGTGCCAGCAGCAGGTTGGTTTGGGGGGGCAATGAGCAGTTCTTC.

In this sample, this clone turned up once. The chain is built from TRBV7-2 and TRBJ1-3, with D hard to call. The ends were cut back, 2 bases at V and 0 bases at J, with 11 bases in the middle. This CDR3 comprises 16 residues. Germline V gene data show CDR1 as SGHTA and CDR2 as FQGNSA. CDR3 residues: CASSLNIRDSGNTIYF. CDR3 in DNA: TGTGCCAGCAGCTTAAACATACGGGACTCTGGAAACACCATATATTTT. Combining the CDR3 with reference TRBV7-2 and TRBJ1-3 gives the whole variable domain GAGVSQSPSNKVTEKGKDVELRCDPISGHTALYWYRQSLGQGLEFLIYFQGNSAPDKSGLPSDRFSAERTGGSVSTLTIQRTQQEDSAVYLCASSLNIRDSGNTIYFGEGSWLTVV.

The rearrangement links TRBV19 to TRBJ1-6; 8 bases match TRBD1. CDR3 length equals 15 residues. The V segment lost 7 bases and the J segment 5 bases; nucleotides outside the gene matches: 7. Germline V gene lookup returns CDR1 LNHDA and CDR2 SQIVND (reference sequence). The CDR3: CASTSGGANNSPLHF. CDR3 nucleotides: TGTGCCAGTACCTCAGGGGGCGCGAATAATTCACCCCTCCACTTT. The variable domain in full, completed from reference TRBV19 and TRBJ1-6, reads DGGITQSPKYLFRKEGQNVTLSCEQNLNHDAMYWYRQDPGQGLRLIYYSQIVNDFQKGDIAEGYSVSREKKESFPLTVTSAQKNPTAFYLCASTSGGANNSPLHFGNGTRLTVT.

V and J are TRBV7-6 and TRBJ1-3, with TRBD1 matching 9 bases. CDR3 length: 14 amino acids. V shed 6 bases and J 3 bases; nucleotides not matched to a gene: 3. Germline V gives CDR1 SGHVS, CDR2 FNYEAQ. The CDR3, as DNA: TGTGCCAGCAGATCGACAGGGGGTGGAAACACCATATATTTT. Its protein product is CASRSTGGGNTIYF.

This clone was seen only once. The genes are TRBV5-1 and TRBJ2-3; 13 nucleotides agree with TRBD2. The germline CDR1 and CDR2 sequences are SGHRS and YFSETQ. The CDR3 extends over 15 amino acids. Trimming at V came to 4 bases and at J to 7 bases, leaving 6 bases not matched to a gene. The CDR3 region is CASSPGLAGMYTQYF. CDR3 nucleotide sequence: TGCGCCAGCAGCCCGGGACTAGCGGGAATGTATACGCAGTATTTT.

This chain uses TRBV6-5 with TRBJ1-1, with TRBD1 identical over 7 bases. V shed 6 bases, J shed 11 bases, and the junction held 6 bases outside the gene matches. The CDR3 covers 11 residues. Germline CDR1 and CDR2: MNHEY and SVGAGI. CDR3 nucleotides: TGTGCCAGCAGCCAGGACAGGAACGCTTTCTTT. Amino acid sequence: CASSQDRNAFF.